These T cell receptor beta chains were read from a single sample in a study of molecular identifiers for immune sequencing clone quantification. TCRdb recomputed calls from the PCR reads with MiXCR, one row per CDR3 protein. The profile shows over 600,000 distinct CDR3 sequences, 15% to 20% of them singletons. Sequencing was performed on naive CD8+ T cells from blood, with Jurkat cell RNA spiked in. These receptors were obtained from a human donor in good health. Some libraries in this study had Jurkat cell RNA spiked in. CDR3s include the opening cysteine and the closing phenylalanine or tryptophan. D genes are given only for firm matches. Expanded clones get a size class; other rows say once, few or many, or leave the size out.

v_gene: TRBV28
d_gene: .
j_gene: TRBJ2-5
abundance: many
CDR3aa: CASSLRAYSVQETQYF
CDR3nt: TGTGCCAGCAGTTTACGTGCGTACAGCGTGCAAGAGACCCAGTACTTC

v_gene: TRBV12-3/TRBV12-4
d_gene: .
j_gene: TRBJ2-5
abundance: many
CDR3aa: CASSSRGPYQETQYF
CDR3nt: TGTGCCAGCAGTTCCAGAGGACCCTACCAAGAGACCCAGTACTTC

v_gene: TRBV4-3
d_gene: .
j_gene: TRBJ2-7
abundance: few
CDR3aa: CASTPGAGLPYEQYF
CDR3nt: TGCGCCAGCACCCCTGGGGCAGGACTCCCCTACGAGCAGTACTTC

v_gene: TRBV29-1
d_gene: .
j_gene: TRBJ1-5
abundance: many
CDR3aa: CSVVWGNQPQHF
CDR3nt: TGCAGCGTTGTTTGGGGCAATCAGCCCCAGCATTTT

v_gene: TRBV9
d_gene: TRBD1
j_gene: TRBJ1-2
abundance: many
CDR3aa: CASSNTGASYGYTF
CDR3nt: TGTGCCAGCAGCAACACAGGGGCGAGCTATGGCTACACCTTC

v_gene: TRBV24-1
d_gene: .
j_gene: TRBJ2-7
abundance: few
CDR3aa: CATSDRISPGEQYF
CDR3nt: TGTGCCACCAGTGACCGAATTAGTCCCGGCGAGCAGTACTTC

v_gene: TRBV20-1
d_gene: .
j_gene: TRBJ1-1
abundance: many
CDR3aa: CSARPDRNTEAFF
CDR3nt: TGCAGTGCTAGACCGGACAGGAACACTGAAGCTTTCTTT

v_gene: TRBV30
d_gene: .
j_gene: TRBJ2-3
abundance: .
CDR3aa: CTWGQSAASQYF
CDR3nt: TGTACCTGGGGTCAGTCGGCTGCTTCGCAGTATTTT

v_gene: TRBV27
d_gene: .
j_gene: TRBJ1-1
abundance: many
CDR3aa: CASSSRGNTEAFF
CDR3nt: TGTGCCAGCAGTTCCAGGGGAAACACTGAAGCTTTCTTT

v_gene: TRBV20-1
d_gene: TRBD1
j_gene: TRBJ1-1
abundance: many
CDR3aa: CSARDLEGALGTEAFF
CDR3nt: TGCAGTGCTAGAGATCTTGAGGGGGCGCTTGGCACTGAAGCTTTCTTT

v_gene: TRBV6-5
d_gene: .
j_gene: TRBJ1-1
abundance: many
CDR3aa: CASSYRAYPGTSNTEAFF
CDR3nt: TGTGCCAGCAGTTACCGTGCCTATCCCGGGACATCCAACACTGAAGCTTTCTTT

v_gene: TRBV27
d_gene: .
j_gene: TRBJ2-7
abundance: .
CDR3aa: CASRIAGTKIYEQYF
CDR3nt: TGTGCCAGCAGGATTGCCGGGACAAAAATCTACGAGCAGTACTTC

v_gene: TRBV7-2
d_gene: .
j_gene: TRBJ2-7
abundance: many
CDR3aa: CASSLFSGYEQYF
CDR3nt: TGTGCCAGCAGCTTATTCTCCGGCTACGAGCAGTACTTC

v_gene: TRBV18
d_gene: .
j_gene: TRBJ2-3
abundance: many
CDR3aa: CASSPSGGSDTQYF
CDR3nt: TGTGCCAGCTCACCATCCGGGGGTTCAGATACGCAGTATTTT

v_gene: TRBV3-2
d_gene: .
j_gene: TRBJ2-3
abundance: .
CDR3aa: CASSRQKGLAGAMMTDTQYF
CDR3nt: TGTGCCAGCAGCCGGCAGAAAGGTCTAGCGGGGGCAATGATGACAGATACGCAGTATTTT

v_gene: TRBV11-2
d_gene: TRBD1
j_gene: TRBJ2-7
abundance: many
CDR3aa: CASSSTGQDRKQYF
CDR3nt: TGTGCCAGCAGCTCCACGGGACAGGACAGGAAGCAGTACTTC

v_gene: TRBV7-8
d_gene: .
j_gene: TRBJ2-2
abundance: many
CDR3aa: CASSSQTGHPTAGELFF
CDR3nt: TGTGCCAGCAGCTCCCAAACGGGACACCCAACCGCCGGGGAGCTGTTTTTT

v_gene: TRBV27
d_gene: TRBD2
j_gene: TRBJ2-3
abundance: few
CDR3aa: CASSLLSPRGGTDTQYF
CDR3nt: TGTGCCAGCAGTTTATTAAGTCCCCGGGGGGGCACAGATACGCAGTATTTT

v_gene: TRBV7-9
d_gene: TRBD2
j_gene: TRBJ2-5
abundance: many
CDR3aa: CASSLGLAEGTQYF
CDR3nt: TGTGCCAGCAGCCTGGGACTAGCGGAAGGGACCCAGTACTTC

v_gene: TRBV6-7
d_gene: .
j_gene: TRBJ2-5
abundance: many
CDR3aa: CASSYSSGDRKETQYF
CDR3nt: TGTGCCAGCAGTTACTCTAGCGGCGATAGGAAAGAGACCCAGTACTTC

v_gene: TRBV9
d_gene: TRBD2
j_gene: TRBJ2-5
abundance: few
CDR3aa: CASGIAGVALETQYF
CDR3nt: TGTGCCAGCGGAATAGCGGGAGTCGCGTTAGAGACCCAGTACTTC

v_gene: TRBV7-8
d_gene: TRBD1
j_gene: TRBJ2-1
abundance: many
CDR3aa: CASSSVWTGAYNEQFF
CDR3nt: TGTGCCAGCAGCTCAGTATGGACAGGGGCATACAATGAGCAGTTCTTC

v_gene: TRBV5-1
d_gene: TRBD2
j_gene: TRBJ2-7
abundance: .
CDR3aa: CASSLTASGVYEQYF
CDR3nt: TGCGCCAGCAGCTTGACGGCTAGCGGCGTCTACGAGCAGTACTTC

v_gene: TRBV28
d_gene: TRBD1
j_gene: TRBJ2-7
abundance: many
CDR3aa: CASGQDPYEQYF
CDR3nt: TGTGCCAGCGGACAGGATCCCTACGAGCAGTACTTC

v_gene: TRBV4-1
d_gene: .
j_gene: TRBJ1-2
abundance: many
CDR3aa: CASSRDPGQSYGYTF
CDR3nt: TGCGCCAGCAGCCGAGATCCGGGACAAAGCTATGGCTACACCTTC

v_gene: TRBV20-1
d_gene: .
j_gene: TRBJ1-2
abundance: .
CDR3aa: CGARATGILDGYTF
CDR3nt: TGCGGTGCTAGAGCCACAGGGATTTTAGATGGCTACACCTTC

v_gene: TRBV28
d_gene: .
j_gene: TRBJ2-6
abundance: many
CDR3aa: CASSLPTVFPLSGANVLTF
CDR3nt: TGTGCCAGCAGTTTACCCACAGTTTTCCCCCTCTCTGGGGCCAACGTCCTGACTTTC

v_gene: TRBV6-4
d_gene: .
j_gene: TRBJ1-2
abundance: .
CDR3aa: CASSDPFYGYTF
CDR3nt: TGTGCCAGCAGTGACCCCTTCTATGGCTACACCTTC

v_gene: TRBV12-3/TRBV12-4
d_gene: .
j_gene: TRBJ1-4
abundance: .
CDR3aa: CASSSWANEELFF
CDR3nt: TGTGCCAGCAGTTCTTGGGCTAATGAAGAACTGTTTTTT

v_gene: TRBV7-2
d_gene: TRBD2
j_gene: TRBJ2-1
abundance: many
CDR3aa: CASSLAIGLAVDEQFF
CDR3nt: TGTGCCAGCAGCTTAGCGATAGGGCTAGCGGTGGACGAGCAGTTCTTC

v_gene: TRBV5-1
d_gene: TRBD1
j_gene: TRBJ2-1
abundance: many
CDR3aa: CASSFRTGLSSYNEQFF
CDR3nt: TGCGCCAGCAGCTTCCGGACAGGGCTAAGCTCCTACAATGAGCAGTTCTTC

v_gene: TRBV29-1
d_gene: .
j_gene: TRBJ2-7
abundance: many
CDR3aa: CSVKGDPAYEQYF
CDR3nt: TGCAGCGTGAAAGGGGATCCGGCCTACGAGCAGTACTTC

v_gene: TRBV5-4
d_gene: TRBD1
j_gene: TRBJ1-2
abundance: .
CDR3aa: CASRTGQGAHGYTF
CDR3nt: TGTGCCAGCAGAACGGGACAGGGGGCTCATGGCTACACCTTC

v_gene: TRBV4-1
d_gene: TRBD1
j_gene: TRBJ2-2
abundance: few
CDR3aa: CASSLWDSYTGELFF
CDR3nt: TGCGCCAGCAGCCTATGGGACAGTTACACCGGGGAGCTGTTTTTT

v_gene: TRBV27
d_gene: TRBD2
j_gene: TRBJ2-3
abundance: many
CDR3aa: CASSRLAGVYSTDTQYF
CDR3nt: TGTGCCAGCAGCCGGCTAGCGGGAGTATATAGCACAGATACGCAGTATTTT